What follows are 27 T cell receptor beta chains derived from one specimen sequenced in a study of siplizumab effects on memory and regulatory T cells. Assay used: immunoSEQ multiplex PCR; TCRdb lists only in-frame clones, some missing. The repertoire consists of around 77,000 clones, with about 90% occurring once and the leading ten covering over 25%. Specimen: CD8+ T cells sorted from blood. The receptor source for this set is a human donor in good health.

The chain uses TRBV9 and TRBJ1-1, with D unresolved. This CDR3 is 13 amino acids long. CDR1 SGDLS and CDR2 YYNGEE come from the germline V gene. The V gene lost 4 bases and the J gene lost 4 bases, with 11 bases spanning the gap. The CDR3 loop is CASSPLPGTEAFF. The CDR3 bases are TGTGCCAGCAGCCCTTTACCGGGCACTGAAGCTTTCTTT.

This clone has a handful of counts. As DNA, the CDR3 is TGTGCCAGCAGCTTTGGGGAATTCAATCAGCCCCAGCATTTT. Translation: CASSFGEFNQPQHF. The chain combines TRBV7-9 with TRBJ1-5; D gene ambiguous. There are 14 residues in the CDR3. V lost 3 bases, J lost 3 bases, and 9 bases lay in between. The germline V gene has CDR1 SEHNR and CDR2 FQNEAQ (reference sequence).

The J gene is TRBJ2-2, the V gene TRBV9, with D tentatively TRBD1 (6 bases). The V end was cut by 7 bases, the J end by 0 bases, with 7 bases between. The CDR3 sequence is 13 residues long. The germline V gene has CDR1 SGDLS and CDR2 YYNGEE. CDR3 in DNA: TGTGCCAGCGACAGGCCGAACACCGGGGAGCTGTTTTTT. Its protein product is CASDRPNTGELFF.

The chain couples TRBV5-6 to TRBJ2-3; 7 nucleotides match TRBD2. CDR1 is SGHDT and CDR2 is YYEEEE in the germline V gene. There are 15 residues in the CDR3. Trimming took 4 bases from V and 1 from J; bases not matched to a gene: 6. For the CDR3, the DNA is TGTGCCAGCAGCATTGTGGGGGGGGGCACAGATACGCAGTATTTT. This sequence encodes CASSIVGGGTDTQYF.

The chain uses TRBV11-2 and TRBJ2-1, with D maybe TRBD2 (5 bases). The germline V and J ends were trimmed by 5 bases and 0 bases, with 14 bases remaining between them. The germline V gene encodes CDR1 SGHAT and CDR2 FQNNGV. CDR3 length equals 16 residues. CDR3 loop: CASSGPGSISYNEQFF. DNA of the CDR3: TGTGCCAGCAGCGGACCGGGGTCCATCTCCTACAATGAGCAGTTCTTC.

This clone was observed a single time. The chain is built from TRBV29-1 and TRBJ2-1; 8 positions match TRBD2. Germline V gives CDR1 SQVTM, CDR2 ANQGSEA. CDR3 size: 12 residues. The trim removed 3 bases at V and 9 bases at J, leaving 4 bases unmatched. DNA of the CDR3: TGCAGCGTTGACGCTAGCGGGCTTGAGCAGTTCTTC. Its translation: CSVDASGLEQFF.

CDR3 in amino acids: CAWSVETQYF. Written as DNA, the CDR3 is TGTGCCTGGAGTGTGGAGACCCAGTACTTC. This rearrangement joins TRBV30 to TRBJ2-5; D uncertain. CDR1 is GTSNPN and CDR2 is SVGIG in the germline V gene (reference sequence). V was cut by 0 bases and J by 5 bases, with 1 base left in between. This CDR3 has 10 amino acids.

This clone was recorded once. The genes are TRBV27 and TRBJ2-3; 10 positions match TRBD1. V dropped 5 bases and J dropped 9; count of bases not matched to a gene: 17. The CDR3 is 17 amino acids. The germline CDR1 and CDR2 sequences are MNHEY and SMNVEV (reference sequence). This CDR3 is CASSPPDDRGPRETQYF. The CDR3 DNA sequence: TGTGCCAGCAGTCCCCCAGACGACAGGGGGCCCCGTGAAACGCAGTATTTT.

The V and J genes are TRBV18 and TRBJ2-5; D is unresolved. CDR3 length: 13 residues. Germline CDR1 KGHSH, CDR2 LQKENI. Trimming took off 0 bases at V and 2 bases at J, with 4 bases between the two ends. This CDR3 reads CASSPPGQETQYF. As DNA, the CDR3 is TGTGCCAGCTCACCACCGGGTCAAGAGACCCAGTACTTC. Based on the CDR3 plus reference TRBV18 and TRBJ2-5, the full variable domain is NAGVMQNPRHLVRRRGQEARLRCSPMKGHSHVYWYRQLPEEGLKFMVYLQKENIIDESGMPKERFSAEFPKEGPSILRIQQVVRGDSAAYFCASSPPGQETQYFGPGTRLLVL.

This clone was observed a single time. This sequence joins TRBV5-1 and TRBJ1-2; 7 positions match TRBD1. The CDR3 covers 16 residues. Per the germline V gene, CDR1 is SGHRS and CDR2 is YFSETQ. V was clipped by 0 bases and J by 5 bases; unmatched bases: 10. This chain's CDR3 is CASSLAETGRLYGYTF. For the CDR3, the DNA is TGCGCCAGCAGCTTGGCCGAGACAGGGCGCCTTTATGGCTACACCTTC.

The chain joins TRBV28 to TRBJ2-7; 7 bases are a match to TRBD1. The CDR3 covers 14 residues. After removal of 7 bases from V and 4 bases from J, the junction contained 10 bases not matched to a gene. Germline CDR1 and CDR2: MDHEN and SYDVKM. The CDR3 DNA sequence: TGTGCCAGCACCGCAACCGGGACAGCTTACGAGCAGTACTTC. This translates into CASTATGTAYEQYF. The entire variable domain, with the rest obtained from reference TRBV28 and TRBJ2-7, is as follows: DVKVTQSSRYLVKRTGEKVFLECVQDMDHENMFWYRQDPGLGLRLIYFSYDVKMKEKGDIPEGYSVSREKKERFSLILESASTNQTSMYLCASTATGTAYEQYFGPGTRLTVT.

This clone has a single count. Written as DNA, the CDR3 is TGTGCCAGCAGCTTTCTCAGGACAGGGTCTAGCTATGGCTACACCTTC. Amino acids: CASSFLRTGSSYGYTF. The chain joins TRBV5-6 to TRBJ1-2; 8 bases agree with TRBD1. V was clipped by 2 bases and J by 4 bases; unmatched bases: 10. The CDR3 covers 16 residues. The germline V gene has CDR1 SGHDT and CDR2 YYEEEE.

This clone was found a few times. This chain uses TRBV19 with TRBJ1-6; maybe TRBD1 (5 bases). Germline V CDR1 and CDR2: LNHDA, SQIVND (reference sequence). CDR3 length: 15 amino acids. Trimming cost V 7 bases and J 7 bases, with 17 bases left between them. The CDR3 is CASTYGDRGNSPLHF. The CDR3 DNA reads as TGTGCCAGTACCTACGGGGACCGCGGCAATTCACCCCTCCACTTT. The entire variable domain, with the rest obtained from reference TRBV19 and TRBJ1-6, is as follows: DGGITQSPKYLFRKEGQNVTLSCEQNLNHDAMYWYRQDPGQGLRLIYYSQIVNDFQKGDIAEGYSVSREKKESFPLTVTSAQKNPTAFYLCASTYGDRGNSPLHFGNGTRLTVT.

The chain combines TRBV9 with TRBJ1-2; D perhaps matches TRBD1 (6 bases). The CDR3 contains 15 residues. Germline V gives CDR1 SGDLS, CDR2 YYNGEE. V lost 9 bases to trimming and J lost 1 base, with 19 bases between them. CDR3 DNA sequence: TGTGCCACCACGCAACTTCCACAGGGTAACTATGGCTACACCTTC. Residues: CATTQLPQGNYGYTF.

V is TRBV6-5 and J is TRBJ1-2, with D maybe TRBD1 (6 bases). This CDR3 is built from 14 residues. CDR1 is MNHEY, CDR2 SVGAGI, per germline. V dropped 6 bases and J dropped 2 bases, with 13 bases sitting between them. This CDR3 is CASSPQGLNYGYTF. The CDR3 DNA follows: TGTGCCAGCAGCCCACAGGGCTTGAACTATGGCTACACCTTC.

This rearrangement joins TRBV27 to TRBJ2-5, with a possible D match to TRBD1 (6 bases). The end of the DNA aligns better with TRBJ2-7, so the J call may be wrong. The CDR3 consists of 14 residues. In germline, CDR1 is MNHEY, CDR2 SMNVEV (reference sequence). CDR3 DNA: TGTGCCAGCAGCCTCCAGGGGAAAACCTACGAGCAGTACTTC. Its protein is CASSLQGKTYEQYF.

The chain employs TRBV7-2 and TRBJ1-6; D gene ambiguous. Trimming stripped 3 bases from V and 2 bases from J, with 14 bases between. The germline gives CDR1 SGHTA, CDR2 FQGNSA. The CDR3 runs to 17 residues. The CDR3 protein is CASSLAGGSAYNSPLHF. CDR3 nucleotides: TGTGCCAGCAGCTTGGCGGGAGGGTCCGCCTATAATTCACCCCTCCACTTT.

The chain couples TRBV25-1 to TRBJ1-2; TRBD1 might be the D (6 bases). The V and J ends lost 8 bases and 4 bases respectively, with 23 bases between them. Germline assignment: CDR1 MGHDK and CDR2 SYGVNS. The CDR3 length is 16 residues. The CDR3 DNA sequence: TGTGCCAGCCTAAGTGGGGGCGCAGGGTCGGGCTATGGCTACACCTTC. Protein: CASLSGGAGSGYGYTF.

This sequence joins TRBV21-1 and TRBJ2-7; no check of the table's D call, TRBD2, against the DNA was made. TRBV21-1 corresponds to a pseudogene. The CDR3 spans 12 residues. The chain's CDR3 is CASSPSSYEQYF. CDR3 sequence (DNA): TGTGCCAGCAGCCCTAGCTCCTACGAGCAGTACTTC.

The chain links TRBV7-9 to TRBJ1-2; 8 bases align to TRBD1. The CDR3 sequence is 16 residues long. The V and J ends lost 0 bases and 8 bases, in that order; junction bases with no gene match: 11. CDR1 and CDR2 (germline): SEHNR, FQNEAQ (reference sequence). The CDR3 protein is CASSLAEGQASWGYTF. The CDR3 DNA sequence: TGTGCCAGCAGCTTAGCAGAGGGACAGGCCTCTTGGGGCTACACCTTC.

V is TRBV9 and J is TRBJ2-3; tentatively, D is TRBD1 (6 bases). Trimming shortened V by 0 bases and J by 2 bases, and 10 bases separated the two germline ends. The CDR3 is 15 amino acids. Germline V CDR1 and CDR2: SGDLS, YYNGEE. Here the CDR3 DNA reads TGTGCCAGCAGCGTAGAAGAGGGGGACACAGATACGCAGTATTTT. Translation: CASSVEEGDTDTQYF.

The genes are TRBV4-1 and TRBJ1-2; D unresolved. This CDR3 spans 13 amino acids. The germline V and J ends were trimmed by 0 bases and 5 bases, with 7 bases remaining between them. CDR1 and CDR2 (germline): MGHRA, YSYEKL. The CDR3 loop reads CASSQELTYGYTF. The CDR3 nucleotides read TGCGCCAGCAGCCAAGAGTTGACTTATGGCTACACCTTC.

The chain recombines TRBV7-6 with TRBJ1-3, with D possibly being TRBD1 (5 bases). Germline CDR1 SGHVS, CDR2 FNYEAQ. The CDR3 runs to 12 residues. For the CDR3, the DNA is TGTGTGGGGACGGGGGACGGAAACACCATATATTTT. This translates into CVGTGDGNTIYF.

This clone was observed once. V gene TRBV4-1 combines with J gene TRBJ2-1; D is unresolved. Germline CDR1 is MGHRA and CDR2 is YSYEKL. Trimming stripped 1 base from V and 5 bases from J, with 9 bases between. CDR3 length: 14 residues. The CDR3 spells CASSQAGINNEQFF. The CDR3 bases are TGCGCCAGCAGCCAAGCGGGCATAAACAATGAGCAGTTCTTC.

The chain links TRBV5-6 to TRBJ2-1; 7 positions agree with TRBD2. The CDR3 is made up of 15 amino acids. V gave up 3 bases and J gave up 4 bases; unmatched junction bases: 7. The germline gives CDR1 SGHDT, CDR2 YYEEEE. The CDR3 region is CASSSRRDYYNEQFF. CDR3 DNA: TGTGCCAGCAGCTCCCGTCGGGACTATTACAATGAGCAGTTCTTC. Full variable domain (missing parts from reference TRBV5-6 and TRBJ2-1): DAGVTQSPTHLIKTRGQQVTLRCSPKSGHDTVSWYQQALGQGPQFIFQYYEEEERQRGNFPDRFSGHQFPNYSSELNVNALLLGDSALYLCASSSRRDYYNEQFFGPGTRLTVL.

The table lists this clone with a count of one. J is TRBJ2-1 and V is TRBV7-9; D is possibly TRBD1 (6 bases). The length of the CDR3 is 14 residues. Trimming stripped 1 base from V and 10 bases from J, with 14 bases between. The germline V gene encodes CDR1 SEHNR and CDR2 FQNEAQ (reference sequence). The CDR3 protein is CASSLVRTAGEQFF. The DNA of the CDR3 is TGTGCCAGCAGCTTAGTACGGACAGCCGGCGAGCAGTTCTTC. Based on the CDR3 plus reference TRBV7-9 and TRBJ2-1, the full variable domain is DTGVSQNPRHKITKRGQNVTFRCDPISEHNRLYWYRQTLGQGPEFLTYFQNEAQLEKSRLLSDRFSAERPKGSFSTLEIQRTEQGDSAMYLCASSLVRTAGEQFFGPGTRLTVL.

This clone occurred once. The CDR3 reads CASSLDGTLEKLFF. CDR3 DNA sequence: TGTGCCAGCAGCTTAGACGGGACGTTAGAAAAACTGTTTTTT. The chain is built from TRBV7-8 and TRBJ1-4, with a tentative D call TRBD1 (5 bases). The CDR3 loop spans 14 amino acids. Germline V gene data show CDR1 as SGHVS and CDR2 as FQNEAQ. The ends were cut back, 1 base at V and 8 bases at J, with 11 bases in the middle.